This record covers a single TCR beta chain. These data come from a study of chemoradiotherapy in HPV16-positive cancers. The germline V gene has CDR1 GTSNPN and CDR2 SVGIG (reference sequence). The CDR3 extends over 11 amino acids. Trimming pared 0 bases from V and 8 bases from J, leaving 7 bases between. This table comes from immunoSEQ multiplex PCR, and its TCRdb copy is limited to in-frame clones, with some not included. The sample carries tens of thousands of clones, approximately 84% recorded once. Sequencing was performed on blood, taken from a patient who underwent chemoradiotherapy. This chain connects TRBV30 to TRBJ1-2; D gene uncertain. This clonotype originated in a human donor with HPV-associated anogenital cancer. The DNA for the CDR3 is TGTGCCTGGAGTGTAGGTGCCGGCTACACCTTC. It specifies CAWSVGAGYTF.